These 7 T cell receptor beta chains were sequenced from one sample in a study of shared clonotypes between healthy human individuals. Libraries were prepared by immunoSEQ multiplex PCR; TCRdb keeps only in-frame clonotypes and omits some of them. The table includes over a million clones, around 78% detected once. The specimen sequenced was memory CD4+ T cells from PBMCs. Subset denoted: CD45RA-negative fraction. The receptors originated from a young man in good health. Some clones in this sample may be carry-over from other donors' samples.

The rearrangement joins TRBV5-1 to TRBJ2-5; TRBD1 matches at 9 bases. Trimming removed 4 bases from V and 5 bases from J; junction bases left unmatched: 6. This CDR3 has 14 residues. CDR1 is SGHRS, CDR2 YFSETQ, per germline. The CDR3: CASSPGQGLETQYF. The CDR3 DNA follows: TGCGCCAGCAGCCCGGGACAGGGTTTGGAGACCCAGTACTTC.

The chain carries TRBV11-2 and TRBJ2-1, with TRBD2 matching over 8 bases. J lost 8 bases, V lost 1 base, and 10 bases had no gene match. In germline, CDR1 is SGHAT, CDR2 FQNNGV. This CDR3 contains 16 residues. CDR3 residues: CASSLGRSGRGYEQFF. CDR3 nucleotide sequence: TGTGCCAGCAGCTTAGGACGCTCCGGGAGGGGCTATGAGCAGTTCTTC.

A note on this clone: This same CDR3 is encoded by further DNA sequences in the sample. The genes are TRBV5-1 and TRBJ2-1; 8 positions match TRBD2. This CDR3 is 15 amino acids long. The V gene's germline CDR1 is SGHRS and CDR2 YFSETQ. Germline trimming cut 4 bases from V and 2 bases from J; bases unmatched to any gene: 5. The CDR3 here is CASSRDSGTYNEQFF. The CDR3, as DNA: TGCGCCAGCAGCAGGGATAGCGGGACCTACAATGAGCAGTTCTTC.

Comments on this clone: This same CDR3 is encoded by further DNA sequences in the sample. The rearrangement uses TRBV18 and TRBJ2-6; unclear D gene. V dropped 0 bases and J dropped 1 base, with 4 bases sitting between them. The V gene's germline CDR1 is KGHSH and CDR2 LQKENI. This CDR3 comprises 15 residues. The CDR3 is CASSPPDSGANVLTF. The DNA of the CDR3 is TGTGCCAGCTCACCACCGGATTCTGGGGCCAACGTCCTGACTTTC.

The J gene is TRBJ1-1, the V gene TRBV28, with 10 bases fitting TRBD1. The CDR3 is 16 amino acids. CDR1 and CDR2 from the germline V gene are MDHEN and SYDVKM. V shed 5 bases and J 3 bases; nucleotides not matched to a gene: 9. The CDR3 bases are TGTGCCAGCAGTCCGACCTTAGGACAGGGGGACACTGAAGCTTTCTTT. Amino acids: CASSPTLGQGDTEAFF.

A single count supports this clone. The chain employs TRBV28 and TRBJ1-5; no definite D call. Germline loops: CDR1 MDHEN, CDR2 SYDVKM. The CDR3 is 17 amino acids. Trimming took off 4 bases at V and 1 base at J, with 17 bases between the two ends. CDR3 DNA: TGTGCCAGCAGTTCTCGCACAGCGGTAATAAGCAATCAGCCCCAGCATTTT. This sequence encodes CASSSRTAVISNQPQHF.

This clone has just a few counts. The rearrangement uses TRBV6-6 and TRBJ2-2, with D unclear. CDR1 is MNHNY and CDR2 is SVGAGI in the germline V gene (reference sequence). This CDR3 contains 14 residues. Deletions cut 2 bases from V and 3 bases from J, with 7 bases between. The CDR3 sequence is CASSYGQYTGELFF. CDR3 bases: TGTGCCAGCAGTTACGGCCAGTACACCGGGGAGCTGTTTTTT.